The 23 T cell receptor beta chains below come from one sample, sequenced in a study of cytomegalovirus exposure and HLA in healthy donors. The PCR employed 60 Vbeta primers together with 13 Jbeta primers. Measured with immunoSEQ multiplex PCR; TCRdb has only the in-frame clones, and not every one. The sample lists just over 65,000 clones, around four fifths seen once, with about 6.8% in the top ten. Sequences were obtained from PBMCs. The receptors shown here come from a human donor in good health.

The chain is built from TRBV5-1 and TRBJ2-5, with 10 positions matching TRBD1. The CDR3 runs 15 residues. Per germline, CDR1 SGHRS and CDR2 YFSETQ. V was clipped by 4 bases and J by 5 bases; unmatched bases: 8. The CDR3 region has the DNA TGCGCCAGCAGCCCCGGGACAGGGGTCGGGGAGACCCAGTACTTC. Translating gives CASSPGTGVGETQYF.

The gene calls are TRBV5-1 and TRBJ1-1, with 8 bases matching TRBD1. This CDR3 is built from 14 residues. J lost 6 bases, V lost 4 bases, and 8 bases had no gene match. Germline V gene lookup returns CDR1 SGHRS and CDR2 YFSETQ. CDR3 nucleotides: TGCGCCAGCAGCGACCAGGGGGCCAGGGCTGAAGCTTTCTTT. Amino acid sequence: CASSDQGARAEAFF.

This clone was counted only a few times. The chain combines TRBV9 with TRBJ1-5, with D perhaps TRBD1 (5 bases). With 0 bases removed from V and 7 bases from J, the gap between germline ends came to 14 bases. CDR3 length: 15 residues. CDR1 is SGDLS, CDR2 YYNGEE, per germline. CDR3 region: CASSVVGDSSQPQHF. CDR3 nucleotides: TGTGCCAGCAGCGTAGTAGGGGATAGTAGCCAGCCCCAGCATTTT.

The chain recombines TRBV5-1 with TRBJ2-1; 7 nucleotides match TRBD1. V shed 4 bases, J shed 7 bases, and the junction held 5 bases outside the gene matches. Looked up from germline, CDR1 is SGHRS and CDR2 is YFSETQ. This CDR3 has 13 amino acids. DNA for the CDR3: TGCGCCAGCAGCCCGACAGGGATTAATGAGCAGTTCTTC. Amino acid sequence: CASSPTGINEQFF.

The J gene is TRBJ2-2, the V gene TRBV6-1, with D possibly being TRBD2 (7 bases). The germline V gene has CDR1 MNHNS and CDR2 SASEGT. V was cut by 2 bases and J by 0 bases, with 16 bases left in between. This CDR3 has 18 residues. The CDR3, as DNA: TGTGCCAGCAGTGAATTGGGAGGGGGGGGCCCGAACACCGGGGAGCTGTTTTTT. Amino acids: CASSELGGGGPNTGELFF.

The V and J genes are TRBV4-2 and TRBJ2-2; 7 bases are shared with TRBD1. V lost 6 bases and J lost 4; bases outside the gene matches: 8. The CDR3 length is 15 residues. The germline V gene encodes CDR1 LGHNA and CDR2 YNFKEQ. CDR3 amino acids: CASSKRGPSTGELFF. DNA for the CDR3: TGTGCCAGCAGTAAGAGGGGGCCAAGCACCGGGGAGCTGTTTTTT.

This chain connects TRBV5-4 to TRBJ2-1; the D is unclear. CDR1 is SGHNT and CDR2 is YYREEE in the germline V gene (reference sequence). CDR3 size: 14 residues. V lost 3 bases and J 0 bases, leaving 7 bases between the germline ends. The CDR3 reads CASSSLSSYNEQFF. In DNA form, the CDR3 reads TGTGCCAGCAGCTCCCTGAGCTCCTACAATGAGCAGTTCTTC.

The chain employs TRBV19 and TRBJ1-1, with a weak D call TRBD1 (5 bases). The germline gives CDR1 LNHDA, CDR2 SQIVND (reference sequence). The CDR3 extends over 11 amino acids. V lost 10 bases, J lost 4 bases, and 10 bases lay in between. The CDR3 spells CATRRGTEAFF. CDR3 nucleotides: TGTGCCACCCGGAGGGGCACTGAAGCTTTCTTT.

In this sample, this clone turned up a few times. CDR3 nucleotides: TGTGCCAGTAGTATCGGGGACAGGGATGGAGAGACCCAGTACTTC. Translation: CASSIGDRDGETQYF. This chain links TRBV19 with TRBJ2-5; 9 bases align to TRBD1. The germline gives CDR1 LNHDA, CDR2 SQIVND (reference sequence). Trimming cost V 3 bases and J 4 bases; bases outside gene matches: 6. This CDR3 contains 15 residues.

This clone was recorded a few times. The chain employs TRBV6-5 and TRBJ1-2; the match to TRBD1 covers 10 bases. The germline V gene has CDR1 MNHEY and CDR2 SVGAGI. The length of the CDR3 is 15 residues. With 6 bases clipped from V and 6 bases from J, the junction kept 10 bases outside the gene matches. The CDR3 region is CASRQGGQGPDGYTF. In nucleotides, the CDR3 is TGTGCCAGCAGACAAGGGGGACAGGGGCCCGATGGCTACACCTTC.

This chain links TRBV7-6 with TRBJ2-2, with 11 positions matching TRBD1. With 8 bases clipped from V and 9 bases from J, the junction kept 8 bases outside the gene matches. CDR3 length equals 14 residues. CDR1 is SGHVS and CDR2 is FNYEAQ in the germline V gene. This CDR3 reads CASGGQGASWELFF. As DNA, the CDR3 is TGTGCCAGCGGCGGACAGGGGGCCTCGTGGGAGCTGTTTTTT. Complete variable domain (other parts from reference TRBV7-6 and TRBJ2-2): GAGVSQSPRYKVTKRGQDVALRCDPISGHVSLYWYRQALGQGPEFLTYFNYEAQQDKSGLPNDRFSAERPEGSISTLTIQRTEQRDSAMYRCASGGQGASWELFFGEGSRLTVL.

As concerns this clone: Additional DNA sequences in this sample encode the identical CDR3. V and J are TRBV9 and TRBJ2-2, with 8 bases aligning to TRBD1. The germline gives CDR1 SGDLS, CDR2 YYNGEE. After removal of 3 bases from V and 4 bases from J, the junction contained 8 bases not matched to a gene. This CDR3 spans 16 amino acids. The CDR3 protein is CASSALSGGGTGELFF. Here the CDR3 DNA reads TGTGCCAGCAGCGCTCTATCAGGGGGCGGCACCGGGGAGCTGTTTTTT.

The chain has TRBV7-9 and TRBJ1-5; D might be TRBD1 (6 bases). Germline V gene data show CDR1 as SEHNR and CDR2 as FQNEAQ (reference sequence). The CDR3 has 17 residues. Trimming took 1 base from V and 6 from J, leaving 19 bases between them. CDR3: CASSLEAGRQGSQPQHF. Written as DNA, the CDR3 is TGTGCCAGCAGCTTAGAGGCGGGTCGGCAGGGGAGTCAGCCCCAGCATTTT.

The V gene is TRBV7-2, the J gene TRBJ2-5; TRBD1 matches 8 bases. The end of the DNA aligns better with TRBJ2-7, so the J call may be wrong. CDR1 and CDR2 from the germline V gene are SGHTA and FQGNSA. The CDR3 is made up of 14 amino acids. Here the CDR3 DNA reads TGTGCCAGCAGCTTCCGGACAGGGTCTTACGAGCAGTACTTC. Its protein is CASSFRTGSYEQYF.

The rearrangement joins TRBV5-1 to TRBJ2-2; TRBD1 is a possible D gene (5 bases). This CDR3 spans 15 amino acids. Trimming stripped 6 bases from V and 2 bases from J, with 14 bases between. CDR1 and CDR2 from the germline V gene are SGHRS and YFSETQ. Written as DNA, the CDR3 is TGCGCCAGCACCTCCATAGGGGTAAACACCGGGGAGCTGTTTTTT. Its translation: CASTSIGVNTGELFF.

The rearrangement links TRBV19 to TRBJ1-2, with D possibly TRBD1 on 6 matching bases. There are 12 residues in the CDR3. Germline CDR1 and CDR2: LNHDA and SQIVND (reference sequence). V shed 6 bases and J shed 7 bases, with 12 bases lying between them. Here the CDR3 reads CASRDRDTGYTF. Here the CDR3 DNA reads TGTGCCAGTAGAGACCGGGACACTGGCTACACCTTC.

V and J are TRBV10-3 and TRBJ1-3, with D unresolved. V lost 6 bases, J lost 4 bases, and 16 bases lay in between. This CDR3 comprises 15 residues. The germline CDR1 and CDR2 sequences are ENHRY and SYGVKD. The CDR3 protein is CAISTDFFLGNTIYF. The CDR3 DNA reads as TGTGCCATCAGCACCGACTTCTTTTTGGGAAACACCATATATTTT.

The chain combines TRBV5-8 with TRBJ2-1; 8 nucleotides align to TRBD2. V lost 2 bases, J lost 0 bases, and 16 bases stayed unmatched. There are 20 residues in the CDR3. CDR1 is SGHTS and CDR2 is YDEGEE in the germline V gene. CDR3 nucleotides: TGTGCCAGCAGCTTCTTCGCGGGACTAGGGGCCCCTGTCTCCTACAATGAGCAGTTCTTC. Protein: CASSFFAGLGAPVSYNEQFF.

This sequence joins TRBV5-1 and TRBJ1-5, with a weak D call TRBD1 (6 bases). CDR1 and CDR2 (germline): SGHRS, YFSETQ. This CDR3 contains 15 residues. V dropped 5 bases and J dropped 0 bases, with 12 bases sitting between them. The CDR3 region is CASRQGHDSNQPQHF. Written as DNA, the CDR3 is TGCGCCAGCAGACAGGGCCACGATAGCAATCAGCCCCAGCATTTT.

The V call is TRBV7-9, the J call TRBJ2-5, with D maybe TRBD2 (5 bases). V was trimmed by 4 bases and J by 4 bases, leaving 13 bases between them. Germline V CDR1 and CDR2: SEHNR, FQNEAQ (reference sequence). The CDR3 length is 14 residues. The DNA for the CDR3 is TGTGCCAGCAGCTCTACTTTGAGCGGAGAGACCCAGTACTTC. This codes for CASSSTLSGETQYF.

The chain links TRBV28 to TRBJ1-3; no definite D call. The CDR3 spans 15 residues. The germline gives CDR1 MDHEN, CDR2 SYDVKM. The V gene lost 5 bases and the J gene lost 0 bases, with 11 bases spanning the gap. The CDR3 DNA is TGTGCCAGCAGTCCGGGTCACGGCTCTGGAAACACCATATATTTT. Translation: CASSPGHGSGNTIYF.

This clone has more than one count but fewer than ten. V and J are TRBV6-5 and TRBJ2-1; D uncertain. V shed 6 bases and J shed 6 bases, with 9 bases lying between them. Germline V gene lookup returns CDR1 MNHEY and CDR2 SVGAGI. The CDR3 runs 12 residues. The chain's CDR3 is CASRNQINEQFF. Here the CDR3 DNA reads TGTGCCAGCAGAAATCAGATCAATGAGCAGTTCTTC.

The chain has TRBV5-1 and TRBJ2-5; 15 bases map to TRBD2. This CDR3 is built from 17 residues. V was pared by 4 bases and J by 4 bases, with 8 bases of the junction left unmatched. Germline V CDR1 and CDR2: SGHRS, YFSETQ. CDR3 residues: CASSDGTSGGRGETQYF. DNA for the CDR3: TGCGCCAGCAGCGACGGGACTAGCGGGGGGCGGGGAGAGACCCAGTACTTC.